This T cell receptor beta chain derives from a study of blood T cell repertoires in COVID-19. Across the study: Acute and convalescent COVID-19 specimens originated in the United States, Italy and Spain.

How the authors handled the data: Counts of nucleated cells, estimated from reference gene primer amplification, were obtained. The data were produced by immunoSEQ multiplex PCR, yet TCRdb's version contains in-frame clones alone and is incomplete. The V and J calls and clone size come from that table; D and trimming were worked out from the DNA. The sample lists about 180,000 clones, roughly nine tenths occurring once. This CDR3 comprises 18 residues. Per germline, CDR1 SGHDT and CDR2 YYEEEE. V lost 4 bases, J lost 6 bases, and 19 bases stayed unmatched. The TCR was taken from a man in his 70s with active or convalescent COVID-19. The sample comprised peripheral blood. This rearrangement joins TRBV5-6 to TRBJ2-3; 8 nucleotides align to TRBD2. Here the CDR3 reads CASSKGGSGGPGGDTQYF. The CDR3 region has the DNA TGTGCCAGCAGCAAGGGGGGCAGCGGGGGACCCGGCGGGGATACGCAGTATTTT.